The 32 T cell receptor beta chains below were found in one sample sequenced in a study of beta chain features in type 1 diabetes. General study results and limits: Patients with Type 1 diabetes showed moderately but significantly shorter TCRB CDR3s in all four CD4+ subsets.

Their antigens remain unidentified. Reverse transcription of all isolated RNA meant that expressed TCRB transcripts were sequenced. Clones were sequenced by immunoSEQ multiplex PCR, and TCRdb holds only the in-frame ones, with some missing. Of fewer than 350,000 clones listed, 14% to 15% were seen once; the top ten hold 0.015% to 0.017%. Sequenced input: naive CD4+ T cells from blood. These receptor sequences come from a man younger than 30 with type 1 diabetes.

This clone was detected a few times. The gene calls are TRBV4-3 and TRBJ2-2; D is perhaps TRBD2 (5 bases). V lost 2 bases and J 4 bases, leaving 8 bases between the germline ends. The CDR3 has 14 amino acids. Germline CDR1 LGHNA, CDR2 YSLEER. The DNA of the CDR3 is TGCGCCAGCAGCCAACAGGACTTCACCGGGGAGCTGTTTTTT. Its translation: CASSQQDFTGELFF.

The chain has TRBV5-1 and TRBJ2-1, with 9 bases aligning to TRBD2. With V trimmed by 2 bases and J by 6 bases, 6 bases remained unmatched. The CDR3 runs 15 residues. Looked up from germline, CDR1 is SGHRS and CDR2 is YFSETQ. This chain's CDR3 is CASSFSGGPGNEQFF. CDR3 DNA sequence: TGCGCCAGCAGCTTTAGCGGGGGACCGGGCAATGAGCAGTTCTTC.

This chain links TRBV2 with TRBJ2-7; 7 bases align to TRBD1. The germline CDR1 and CDR2 sequences are SNHLY and FYNNEI. CDR3 length: 14 amino acids. After removal of 4 bases from V and 2 bases from J, the junction contained 5 bases not matched to a gene. The CDR3 reads CASSVGDSTYEQYF. CDR3 nucleotides: TGTGCCAGCAGTGTTGGGGACAGCACCTACGAGCAGTACTTC.

The table lists this clone with a few counts. V gene TRBV5-1 combines with J gene TRBJ2-2; 8 nucleotides align to TRBD1. Germline V CDR1 and CDR2: SGHRS, YFSETQ. The CDR3 consists of 13 residues. V was pared by 3 bases and J by 6 bases, with 1 base of the junction left unmatched. The CDR3 here is CASSSGQAGELFF. The DNA of the CDR3 is TGCGCCAGCAGCTCGGGACAGGCCGGGGAGCTGTTTTTT.

This clone was seen only a few times. This chain joins TRBV2 and TRBJ2-1; 10 nucleotides agree with TRBD2. Germline lookup yields CDR1 SNHLY and CDR2 FYNNEI. J was trimmed by 4 bases and V by 4 bases; bases with no gene match: 4. The CDR3 totals 15 residues. DNA of the CDR3: TGTGCCAGCAGTGTAGCGGGAGGTATTTACAATGAGCAGTTCTTC. The encoded protein is CASSVAGGIYNEQFF.

This chain uses TRBV21-1 with TRBJ2-7; the table calls TRBD2, which could not be checked here. TRBV21-1 is marked as a pseudogene. The CDR3 spans 14 residues. The CDR3 region is CASSKVKGEYEQYF. The CDR3 DNA reads TGTGCCAGCAGCAAAGTGAAGGGAGAGTACGAGCAGTACTTC.

Written as DNA, the CDR3 is TGCAGTGCTAGCAAAGGAGATGGCTACACCTTC. It translates to CSASKGDGYTF. The chain couples TRBV20-1 to TRBJ1-2; no definite D call. The length of the CDR3 is 11 residues. Germline V gene sequence: CDR1 DFQATT, CDR2 SNEGSKA (reference sequence). The V end was cut by 3 bases, the J end by 6 bases, with 8 bases between.

This clone was found a few times. The chain recombines TRBV11-2 with TRBJ2-5, with D possibly matching TRBD1 (6 bases). V was pared by 2 bases and J by 5 bases, with 21 bases between. The germline V gene has CDR1 SGHAT and CDR2 FQNNGV. The CDR3 consists of 17 residues. The DNA for the CDR3 is TGTGCCAGCAGCTTATTCGACAGGATAAAACCGTGGGAGACCCAGTACTTC. This gives the protein CASSLFDRIKPWETQYF.

This clone turned up a few times. The chain employs TRBV11-2 and TRBJ2-3; D unresolved. Germline assignment: CDR1 SGHAT and CDR2 FQNNGV. Trimming left V 1 base short and J 1 base short, with 3 bases between. CDR3 length: 13 residues. CDR3 nucleotides: TGTGCCAGCAGCTTAGGAGGCACAGATACGCAGTATTTT. Translating it yields CASSLGGTDTQYF.

The chain couples TRBV18 to TRBJ2-1; D may be TRBD1 (6 bases). Germline lookup yields CDR1 KGHSH and CDR2 LQKENI. This CDR3 has 15 residues. Trimming pared 2 bases from V and 5 bases from J, leaving 13 bases between. The CDR3 DNA reads as TGTGCCAGCTCACCAAGTCTGGGACATGACAATGAGCAGTTCTTC. It codes for CASSPSLGHDNEQFF.

The gene calls are TRBV5-1 and TRBJ2-1, with 9 bases lining up with TRBD1. The germline CDR1 and CDR2 sequences are SGHRS and YFSETQ. V dropped 4 bases and J dropped 6; count of bases not matched to a gene: 2. The CDR3 covers 13 residues. For the CDR3, the DNA is TGCGCCAGCAGCCCGGGACAGGGCAATGAGCAGTTCTTC. This gives the protein CASSPGQGNEQFF.

This clone was observed a handful of times. The rearrangement joins TRBV25-1 to TRBJ2-5; D perhaps matches TRBD2 (6 bases). Deletions cut 6 bases from V and 5 bases from J, with 13 bases between. In germline, CDR1 is MGHDK, CDR2 SYGVNS. This CDR3 comprises 13 residues. The CDR3 bases are TGTGCCAGCAGGACACCAGGAGGGGAGACCCAGTACTTC. The encoded protein is CASRTPGGETQYF.

This clone was seen a handful of times. This chain's CDR3 is CATERGAGANVLTF. The DNA for the CDR3 is TGTGCCACCGAGCGGGGCGCTGGGGCCAACGTCCTGACTTTC. The chain links TRBV19 to TRBJ2-6; 7 nucleotides line up with TRBD2. The germline V gene encodes CDR1 LNHDA and CDR2 SQIVND (reference sequence). Trimming at V came to 10 bases and at J to 2 bases, leaving 5 bases not matched to a gene. The CDR3 is made up of 14 amino acids.

Only a few counts were recorded for this clone. This chain uses TRBV7-9 with TRBJ1-1; TRBD1 might be the D (6 bases). CDR1 SEHNR and CDR2 FQNEAQ come from the germline V gene (reference sequence). Trimming took off 3 bases at V and 4 bases at J, with 12 bases between the two ends. The CDR3 extends over 14 amino acids. CDR3 coding DNA: TGTGCCAGCAGCTTTGAAGGGGGATCCACTGAAGCTTTCTTT. Translated: CASSFEGGSTEAFF.

This clone was counted between two and nine times. Other DNA sequences in the sample encode the same CDR3. The CDR3 nucleotides are TGTGCCAGCTCACCACCCTCCCAAGAGACCCAGTACTTC. This gives the protein CASSPPSQETQYF. This chain joins TRBV18 and TRBJ2-5; D is ambiguous. The germline gives CDR1 KGHSH, CDR2 LQKENI. The CDR3 is 13 amino acids. The V end was cut by 0 bases, the J end by 1 base, with 3 bases between.

This chain connects TRBV5-1 to TRBJ1-2, with no clear D. This CDR3 spans 14 amino acids. The V gene's germline CDR1 is SGHRS and CDR2 YFSETQ. Deletions cut 0 bases from V and 4 bases from J, with 10 bases between. CDR3 amino acids: CASSLESRGYGYTF. CDR3 sequence (DNA): TGCGCCAGCAGCTTGGAGTCCCGGGGCTATGGCTACACCTTC.

The genes are TRBV29-1 and TRBJ1-2; TRBD1 is a possible D gene (6 bases). Germline V lookup: CDR1 SQVTM, CDR2 ANQGSEA. Trimming stripped 4 bases from V and 8 bases from J, with 20 bases between. CDR3 length: 14 residues. The CDR3 loop is CSVVGVLGTTGYTF. Written as DNA, the CDR3 is TGCAGCGTTGTTGGGGTCTTGGGGACAACCGGCTACACCTTC.

The chain is built from TRBV25-1 and TRBJ1-5, with D possibly TRBD1 on 5 matching bases. The CDR3 spans 15 residues. Germline CDR1 is MGHDK and CDR2 is SYGVNS. With 5 bases removed from V and 6 bases from J, the gap between germline ends came to 17 bases. CDR3 bases: TGTGCCAGCAGTCCGAGTGGGCAGGGAGGTCAGCCCCAGCATTTT. Residues: CASSPSGQGGQPQHF.

This clone has only a few counts. The chain joins TRBV7-9 to TRBJ2-1; 8 bases agree with TRBD2. V shed 3 bases and J 8 bases; nucleotides not matched to a gene: 6. Germline V gene sequence: CDR1 SEHNR, CDR2 FQNEAQ (reference sequence). The CDR3 has 14 amino acids. The DNA of the CDR3 is TGTGCCAGCAGCTTTCAAGCGGGAGCCCATGAGCAGTTCTTC. Translated, it gives CASSFQAGAHEQFF. The complete variable domain, with remaining parts taken from reference TRBV7-9 and TRBJ2-1, reads DTGVSQNPRHKITKRGQNVTFRCDPISEHNRLYWYRQTLGQGPEFLTYFQNEAQLEKSRLLSDRFSAERPKGSFSTLEIQRTEQGDSAMYLCASSFQAGAHEQFFGPGTRLTVL.

The sample holds a few counts of this clone. The rearrangement uses TRBV14 and TRBJ1-6; D might be TRBD1 (5 bases). With 3 bases removed from V and 7 bases from J, the gap between germline ends came to 10 bases. There are 14 residues in the CDR3. Germline V gives CDR1 SGHDN, CDR2 FVKESK. In DNA form, the CDR3 reads TGTGCCAGCAGCCATCGGGGGGAGAATTCACCCCTCCACTTT. This sequence encodes CASSHRGENSPLHF.

The chain recombines TRBV27 with TRBJ1-5; possibly TRBD1 for D (5 bases). The CDR3 loop spans 16 amino acids. CDR1 is MNHEY, CDR2 SMNVEV, per germline (reference sequence). V shed 0 bases and J shed 6 bases, with 15 bases lying between them. The CDR3 DNA reads TGTGCCAGCAGTTTATCTCCCCTGGGGCGCGGTCAGCCCCAGCATTTT. Its protein is CASSLSPLGRGQPQHF.

In DNA, the CDR3 is TGTGCCAGCAGCTTACTCAAGGAGAGCTCCTACGAGCAGTACTTC. Amino acid sequence: CASSLLKESSYEQYF. The chain links TRBV7-9 to TRBJ2-7; D gene ambiguous. The CDR3 has 15 residues. CDR1 and CDR2 from the germline V gene are SEHNR and FQNEAQ (reference sequence). Trimming pared 2 bases from V and 0 bases from J, leaving 11 bases between.

The chain links TRBV5-1 to TRBJ1-6; 10 nucleotides match TRBD1. The CDR3 totals 15 residues. After removal of 0 bases from V and 8 bases from J, the junction contained 2 bases not matched to a gene. CDR1 is SGHRS, CDR2 YFSETQ, per germline. CDR3: CASSLVGQGDSPLHF. The CDR3, as DNA: TGCGCCAGCAGCTTGGTAGGACAGGGGGATTCACCCCTCCACTTT.

This clone has just a few counts. V is TRBV19 and J is TRBJ1-5, with a possible D match to TRBD1 (5 bases). The CDR3 is 14 residues long. Trimming removed 5 bases from V and 6 bases from J, with 14 bases in between. Germline CDR1 reads LNHDA; CDR2 reads SQIVND (reference sequence). The CDR3: CASSPWGRGQPQHF. In nucleotides, the CDR3 is TGTGCCAGTAGTCCCTGGGGTAGGGGTCAGCCCCAGCATTTT. Based on the CDR3 plus reference TRBV19 and TRBJ1-5, the full variable domain is DGGITQSPKYLFRKEGQNVTLSCEQNLNHDAMYWYRQDPGQGLRLIYYSQIVNDFQKGDIAEGYSVSREKKESFPLTVTSAQKNPTAFYLCASSPWGRGQPQHFGDGTRLSIL.

The rearrangement links TRBV7-2 to TRBJ2-1; D is possibly TRBD2 (5 bases). The CDR3 extends over 11 amino acids. The V end lost 1 base, the J end lost 15 bases, and 10 bases lay between the germline ends. Germline CDR1 SGHTA, CDR2 FQGNSA. The CDR3 DNA is TGTGCCAGCAGCTTAGACGGGAAATGGTTCTTC. Its translation is CASSLDGKWFF.

This clone was counted a few times. The V call is TRBV5-4, the J call TRBJ2-7; tentative D call: TRBD1 (6 bases). The CDR3 has 14 residues. The V and J ends lost 1 base and 7 bases respectively, with 15 bases between them. The V gene's germline CDR1 is SGHNT and CDR2 YYREEE (reference sequence). The DNA of the CDR3 is TGTGCCAGCAGCTTGATACAGGGCGGTGAAGAGCAGTACTTC. Protein product: CASSLIQGGEEQYF. The variable domain in full, completed from reference TRBV5-4 and TRBJ2-7, reads ETGVTQSPTHLIKTRGQQVTLRCSSQSGHNTVSWYQQALGQGPQFIFQYYREEENGRGNFPPRFSGLQFPNYSSELNVNALELDDSALYLCASSLIQGGEEQYFGPGTRLTVT.

CDR3 protein: CASQLAGGPDEQFF. DNA of the CDR3: TGTGCCAGTCAGCTAGCGGGGGGGCCGGATGAGCAGTTCTTC. The chain uses TRBV19 and TRBJ2-1, with 12 bases matching TRBD2. CDR3 size: 14 residues. CDR1 is LNHDA and CDR2 is SQIVND in the germline V gene (reference sequence). The trim removed 8 bases at V and 8 bases at J, leaving 7 bases unmatched.

This clone was recorded only once. This chain uses TRBV10-3 with TRBJ1-1, with TRBD1 identical over 8 bases. The germline CDR1 and CDR2 sequences are ENHRY and SYGVKD. CDR3 size: 13 residues. Trimming removed 10 bases from V and 2 bases from J; junction bases left unmatched: 6. In DNA form, the CDR3 reads TGTGCCACCGAGACAGGGGCTAACACTGAAGCTTTCTTT. Translation gives CATETGANTEAFF.

The V call is TRBV11-2, the J call TRBJ2-5; 7 positions agree with TRBD2. The CDR3 has 15 residues. From germline, CDR1 is SGHAT and CDR2 FQNNGV. Trimming cost V 1 base and J 1 base; bases outside gene matches: 3. Written as DNA, the CDR3 is TGTGCCAGCAGCTTAGCTCGCGGGGGCCAAGAGACCCAGTACTTC. Protein sequence: CASSLARGGQETQYF.

The chain combines TRBV6-5 with TRBJ2-2; 12 bases agree with TRBD2. V was pared by 6 bases and J by 5 bases, with 4 bases of the junction left unmatched. Germline loops: CDR1 MNHEY, CDR2 SVGAGI. The length of the CDR3 is 15 residues. CDR3 sequence (DNA): TGTGCCAGCAGGAGACTAGCGGGAGTGACCGGGGAGCTGTTTTTT. Translated, it gives CASRRLAGVTGELFF.

V usage is TRBV5-6 and J usage is TRBJ2-7; tentative D call: TRBD1 (5 bases). Germline V gives CDR1 SGHDT, CDR2 YYEEEE. The CDR3 covers 15 residues. Trimming took off 3 bases at V and 1 base at J, with 14 bases between the two ends. DNA of the CDR3: TGTGCCAGCAGCTCCCCCCTCGACAGTTCCTACGAGCAGTACTTC. Protein sequence: CASSSPLDSSYEQYF.

This clone has more than one count but fewer than ten. This chain connects TRBV7-2 to TRBJ2-1; D might be TRBD2 (5 bases). The CDR3 spans 15 residues. Germline-derived CDR1 and CDR2 are SGHTA and FQGNSA. Trimming left V 3 bases short and J 3 bases short, with 12 bases between. The CDR3 spells CASSFSNGNYNEQFF. CDR3 DNA sequence: TGTGCCAGCAGCTTTAGTAACGGGAACTACAATGAGCAGTTCTTC. The entire variable domain, with the rest obtained from reference TRBV7-2 and TRBJ2-1, is as follows: GAGVSQSPSNKVTEKGKDVELRCDPISGHTALYWYRQSLGQGLEFLIYFQGNSAPDKSGLPSDRFSAERTGGSVSTLTIQRTQQEDSAVYLCASSFSNGNYNEQFFGPGTRLTVL.